The TCR beta chain under discussion was sequenced for a study of blood T cell repertoires in COVID-19. Study background: The United States, Italy and Spain provided the acute and convalescent COVID-19 samples. PBMCs, B-cell-depleted T cells, or T cells were the source of the cDNA or gDNA that made up the material.

The ends were cut back, 4 bases at V and 3 bases at J, with 11 bases in the middle. Germline values: CDR1 SGHTA, CDR2 FQGTGA. The CDR3 loop spans 14 amino acids. In the authors' methods: Quantification of nucleated cells was approximated via reference gene primer amplification. Assay used: immunoSEQ multiplex PCR; TCRdb lists only in-frame clones, some missing. That table supplies the V and J calls and clone size; D and trimming were determined from the DNA. The sample includes tens of thousands of clones, about nine tenths seen only once; the top ten take 5.5% to 7.5%. Sequencing used peripheral blood. J is TRBJ2-3 and V is TRBV7-3; D not certain. The TCR originated in a woman in her sixties with active or convalescent COVID-19. The CDR3 reads CASSSYLETDTQYF. For the CDR3, the DNA is TGTGCCAGCAGCTCATATTTAGAGACAGATACGCAGTATTTT.